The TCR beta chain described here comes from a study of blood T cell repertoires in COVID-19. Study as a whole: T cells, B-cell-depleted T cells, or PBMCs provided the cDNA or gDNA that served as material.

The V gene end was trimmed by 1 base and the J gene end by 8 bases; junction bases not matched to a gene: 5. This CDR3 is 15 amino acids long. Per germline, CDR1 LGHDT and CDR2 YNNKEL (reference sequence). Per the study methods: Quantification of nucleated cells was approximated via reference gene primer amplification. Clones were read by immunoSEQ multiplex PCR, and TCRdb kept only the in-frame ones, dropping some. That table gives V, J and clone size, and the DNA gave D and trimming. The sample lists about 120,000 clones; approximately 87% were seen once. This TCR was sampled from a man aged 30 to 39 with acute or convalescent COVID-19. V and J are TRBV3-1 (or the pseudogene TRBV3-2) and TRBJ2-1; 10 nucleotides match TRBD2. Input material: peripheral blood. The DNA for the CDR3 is TGTGCCAGCAGCCAAGGACTAGCGGGTGGTGATGAGCAGTTCTTC. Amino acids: CASSQGLAGGDEQFF.